Listed here are 20 T cell receptor beta chains from one sample, sequenced in a study of molecular identifiers for immune sequencing clone quantification. TCRdb redid the calling of the PCR reads with MiXCR, one entry per CDR3 protein. The sample carries 79,000 or so distinct CDR3 sequences, more than 20% recorded once. Sequenced material: naive CD8+ T cells from blood, with Jurkat cell RNA spiked in. Subset described: FACS-sorted CD8+CD4-CCR7+CD45RA+ naive T cells. The receptor source for this set is a human donor in good health. Some libraries in this study had Jurkat cell RNA spiked in.

This clonotype was seen only a few times. This chain uses TRBV3-1 with TRBJ1-2, with 10 bases that match TRBD1. The CDR3 spans 16 residues. Trimming at V came to 5 bases and at J to 4 bases, leaving 10 bases not matched to a gene. Germline lookup yields CDR1 LGHDT and CDR2 YNNKEL (reference sequence). CDR3 protein: CASSFNRDRGIYGYTF. The DNA of the CDR3 is TGTGCCAGCAGCTTCAACCGGGACAGGGGAATCTATGGCTACACCTTC.

The chain joins TRBV5-4 to TRBJ1-2, with D hard to call. Trimming shortened V by 7 bases and J by 0 bases, and 10 bases separated the two germline ends. The germline gives CDR1 SGHNT, CDR2 YYREEE (reference sequence). CDR3 length: 13 amino acids. The CDR3 bases are TGTGCCAGCTGGAGCGGGGCTAACTATGGCTACACCTTC. This encodes CASWSGANYGYTF.

As for this clonotype: This sequence may be a read error, since a much larger clone differs from it by one base. V usage is TRBV12-3 or TRBV12-4 and J usage is TRBJ2-3; TRBD2 aligns across 8 bases. The CDR3 is 15 residues long. The CDR3 sequence is CGSSSRLANTDTQYF. The CDR3 bases are TGTGGCAGCAGTTCCCGACTAGCGAACACAGATACGCAGTATTTT.

The chain uses TRBV7-9 and TRBJ1-1; TRBD1 matches 8 bases. The CDR3 extends over 16 amino acids. Germline assignment: CDR1 SEHNR and CDR2 FQNEAQ (reference sequence). Trimming at V came to 2 bases and at J to 4 bases, leaving 9 bases not matched to a gene. The CDR3 region is CASSLRKKGQVTEAFF. DNA of the CDR3: TGTGCCAGCAGCTTACGAAAAAAGGGACAGGTCACTGAAGCTTTCTTT. The entire variable domain, with the rest obtained from reference TRBV7-9 and TRBJ1-1, is as follows: DTGVSQNPRHKITKRGQNVTFRCDPISEHNRLYWYRQTLGQGPEFLTYFQNEAQLEKSRLLSDRFSAERPKGSFSTLEIQRTEQGDSAMYLCASSLRKKGQVTEAFFGQGTRLTVV.

This clonotype turned up a few times. The chain carries TRBV19 and TRBJ2-1; D gene unclear. This CDR3 has 15 residues. V lost 5 bases to trimming and J lost 0 bases, with 11 bases between them. The germline gives CDR1 LNHDA, CDR2 SQIVND (reference sequence). The CDR3 DNA reads as TGTGCCAGTAGTGTAATGACTTTCTCCTACAATGAGCAGTTCTTC. It specifies CASSVMTFSYNEQFF.

This clonotype was found a few times. Just one base apart from a much larger clone, this may be a read error. CDR3 sequence: CASSWGVEAFF. The CDR3 nucleotides are TGTGCCAGCAGTTGGGGGGTTGAAGCTTTCTTT. The rearrangement joins TRBV6-5 to TRBJ1-1; tentatively, D is TRBD1 (5 bases). In germline, CDR1 is MNHEY, CDR2 SVGAGI. This CDR3 has 11 amino acids. Trimming pared 4 bases from V and 7 bases from J, leaving 7 bases between.

In regard to this clonotype: A much larger clone is a single base away; this may be a read error. CDR3 loop: CASRAGPRNTEAFF. The CDR3, as DNA: TGTGCCAGCAGAGCGGGACCGAGAAACACTGAAGCTTTCTTT. V is TRBV12-3 or TRBV12-4 and J is TRBJ1-1; D is possibly TRBD1 (5 bases). The V gene lost 6 bases and the J gene lost 2 bases, with 13 bases spanning the gap. This CDR3 comprises 14 residues.

About this clonotype itself: A much larger clone sits a single nucleotide away, making a read error possible. The conserved final phenylalanine or tryptophan is absent from the CDR3, which likely points to a read error. The chain carries TRBV7-2 and TRBJ1-1, with a weak D call TRBD1 (6 bases). Trimming removed 1 base at V and 8 bases at J, with 8 bases between. Germline loops: CDR1 SGHTA, CDR2 FQGNSA. The CDR3 consists of 12 residues. The DNA for the CDR3 is TGTGCCAGCAGCTTAGTGCAGGGGGAAGCTTTCTCT. Its protein is CASSLVQGEAFS.

This clonotype was counted at least ten times. This chain connects TRBV28 to TRBJ2-7; 11 nucleotides match TRBD2. With V trimmed by 10 bases and J by 7 bases, 9 bases remained unmatched. This CDR3 has 13 amino acids. CDR1 MDHEN and CDR2 SYDVKM come from the germline V gene. This CDR3 is CAKTSGTPWEQYF. DNA for the CDR3: TGTGCCAAGACTAGCGGGACCCCTTGGGAGCAGTACTTC.

The genes are TRBV3-1 and TRBJ2-3, with D maybe TRBD2 (6 bases). The CDR3 length is 15 residues. Germline V gene lookup returns CDR1 LGHDT and CDR2 YNNKEL (reference sequence). Trimming shortened V by 2 bases and J by 1 base, and 10 bases separated the two germline ends. The CDR3 DNA reads as TGTGCCAGCAGCCAATCCTCTAGCGGCACAGATACGCAGTATTTT. This sequence encodes CASSQSSSGTDTQYF.

The V gene is TRBV11-2, the J gene TRBJ2-6, with D possibly being TRBD1 (6 bases). V was trimmed by 0 bases and J by 0 bases, leaving 15 bases between them. From germline, CDR1 is SGHAT and CDR2 FQNNGV. The CDR3 is 19 amino acids. CDR3 protein: CASSLEPLDRTSGANVLTF. CDR3 bases: TGTGCCAGCAGCTTAGAACCTTTAGACAGGACCTCTGGGGCCAACGTCCTGACTTTC.

This clonotype was seen just once. A much more abundant neighbour one base away suggests this may be a read error. The chain links TRBV9 to TRBJ2-5, with D maybe TRBD2 (6 bases). Germline lookup yields CDR1 SGDLS and CDR2 YYNGEE. Trimming pared 0 bases from V and 5 bases from J, leaving 11 bases between. The CDR3 has 14 residues. The CDR3 spells CASSVVGGYETQYF. Written as DNA, the CDR3 is TGTGCCAGCAGCGTAGTCGGGGGTTACGAGACCCAGTACTTC. Together with reference TRBV9 and TRBJ2-5, the CDR3 gives the full variable domain: DSGVTQTPKHLITATGQRVTLRCSPRSGDLSVYWYQQSLDQGLQFLIQYYNGEERAKGNILERFSAQQFPDLHSELNLSSLELGDSALYFCASSVVGGYETQYFGPGTRLLVL.

This clonotype was picked up a small number of times. The rearrangement links TRBV12-3 or TRBV12-4 to TRBJ2-2; the D is unclear. The CDR3 spans 14 residues. V was trimmed by 3 bases and J by 5 bases, leaving 10 bases between them. This CDR3 reads CASSFEEKTGELFF. The CDR3 region has the DNA TGTGCCAGCAGTTTCGAAGAAAAGACCGGGGAGCTGTTTTTT.

The genes are TRBV7-9 and TRBJ2-2, with 12 bases that match TRBD2. J lost 0 bases, V lost 5 bases, and 7 bases had no gene match. CDR1 SEHNR and CDR2 FQNEAQ come from the germline V gene (reference sequence). This CDR3 comprises 18 residues. CDR3 DNA: TGTGCCAGCAGCCTCCGACTAGCGGGAGCCGCGAACACCGGGGAGCTGTTTTTT. It encodes CASSLRLAGAANTGELFF.

This clonotype was seen ten or more times. V and J are TRBV5-1 and TRBJ2-5; maybe TRBD2 (7 bases). The CDR3 sequence is 14 residues long. The germline V gene has CDR1 SGHRS and CDR2 YFSETQ. The V end was cut by 4 bases, the J end by 2 bases, with 12 bases between. The CDR3 region is CASSEGGGQETQYF. CDR3 DNA sequence: TGCGCCAGCAGCGAGGGGGGAGGGCAAGAGACCCAGTACTTC.

This clonotype has at least ten counts. The chain combines TRBV4-1 with TRBJ2-7; D may be TRBD2 (5 bases). The CDR3 extends over 14 amino acids. Germline V gene lookup returns CDR1 MGHRA and CDR2 YSYEKL. V was shortened by 4 bases and J by 4 bases, with 14 bases between the two germline ends. Here the CDR3 reads CASSPGVKGYEQYF. CDR3 nucleotides: TGCGCCAGCAGCCCCGGGGTGAAGGGATACGAGCAGTACTTC.

This clonotype was detected many times. The rearrangement links TRBV7-2 to TRBJ2-2; D gene uncertain. The V gene lost 5 bases and the J gene lost 1 base, with 8 bases spanning the gap. Germline V gene sequence: CDR1 SGHTA, CDR2 FQGNSA. The CDR3 is 14 residues long. The CDR3 loop reads CASSVALNTGELFF. CDR3 sequence (DNA): TGTGCCAGCAGCGTCGCCCTGAACACCGGGGAGCTGTTTTTT.

This clonotype was detected ten times or more. The rearrangement joins TRBV15 to TRBJ2-3; tentative D call: TRBD1 (6 bases). The V end was cut by 0 bases, the J end by 4 bases, with 14 bases between. Germline assignment: CDR1 LNHNV and CDR2 YYDKDF (reference sequence). The CDR3 sequence is 16 residues long. The CDR3, as DNA: TGTGCCACCAGCAGAGAAGAGGGGGTTGTCGCAGATACGCAGTATTTT. Encoded protein: CATSREEGVVADTQYF.

Regarding this clonotype: An end of the junction differs from the germline gene, which may be a read error. The chain combines TRBV3-1 with TRBJ2-7; 10 bases are a match to TRBD1. Germline CDR1 reads LGHDT; CDR2 reads YNNKEL (reference sequence). The CDR3 loop spans 15 amino acids. The CDR3 DNA sequence: TGTGCCAGCGGCCAAGGACAGGGGGATGTTTACGAGCAGTACTTC. Translation: CASGQGQGDVYEQYF.

The V gene is TRBV11-2, the J gene TRBJ2-7, with D possibly being TRBD1 (5 bases). The CDR3 extends over 14 amino acids. V shed 5 bases and J shed 5 bases, with 16 bases lying between them. Germline V gives CDR1 SGHAT, CDR2 FQNNGV. DNA of the CDR3: TGTGCCAGCAGCACCGACTGGGGCGCGGACGAGCAGTACTTC. It is translated as CASSTDWGADEQYF.